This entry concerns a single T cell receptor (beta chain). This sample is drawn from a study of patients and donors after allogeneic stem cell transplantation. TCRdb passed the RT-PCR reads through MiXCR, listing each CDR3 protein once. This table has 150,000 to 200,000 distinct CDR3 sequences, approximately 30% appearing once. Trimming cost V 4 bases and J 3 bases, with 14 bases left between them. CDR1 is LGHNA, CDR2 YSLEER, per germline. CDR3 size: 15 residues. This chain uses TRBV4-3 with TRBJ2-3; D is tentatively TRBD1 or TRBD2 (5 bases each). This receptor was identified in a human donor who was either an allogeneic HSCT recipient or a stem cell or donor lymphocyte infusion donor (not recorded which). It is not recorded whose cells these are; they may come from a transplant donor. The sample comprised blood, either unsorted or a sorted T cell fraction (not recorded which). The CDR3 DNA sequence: TGCGCCAGCAGCCTACGGGGCTTGGGGACAGATACGCAGTATTTT. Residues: CASSLRGLGTDTQYF.